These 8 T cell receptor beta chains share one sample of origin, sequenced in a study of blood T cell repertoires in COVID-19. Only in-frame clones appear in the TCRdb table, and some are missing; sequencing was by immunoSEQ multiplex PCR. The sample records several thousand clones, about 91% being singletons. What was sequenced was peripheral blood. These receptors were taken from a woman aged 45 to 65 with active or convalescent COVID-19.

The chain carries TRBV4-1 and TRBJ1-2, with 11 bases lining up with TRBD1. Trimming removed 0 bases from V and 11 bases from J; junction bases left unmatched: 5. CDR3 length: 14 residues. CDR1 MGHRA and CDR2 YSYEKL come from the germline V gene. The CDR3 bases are TGCGCCAGCAGCCAAGAAGGACAGGGGGCCGGGTACACCTTC. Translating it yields CASSQEGQGAGYTF.

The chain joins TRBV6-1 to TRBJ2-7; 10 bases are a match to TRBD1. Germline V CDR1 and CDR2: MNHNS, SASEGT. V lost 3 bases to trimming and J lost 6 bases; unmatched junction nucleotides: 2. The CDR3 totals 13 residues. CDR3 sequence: CASSDRDRGEQYF. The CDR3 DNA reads TGTGCCAGCAGTGACCGGGACAGGGGCGAGCAGTACTTC.

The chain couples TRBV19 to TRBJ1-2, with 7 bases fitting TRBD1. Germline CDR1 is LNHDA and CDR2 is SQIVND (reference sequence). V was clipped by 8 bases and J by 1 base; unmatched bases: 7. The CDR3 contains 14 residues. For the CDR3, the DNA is TGTGCCAGTCACCGGGACAGCCTTAACTATGGCTACACCTTC. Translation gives CASHRDSLNYGYTF.

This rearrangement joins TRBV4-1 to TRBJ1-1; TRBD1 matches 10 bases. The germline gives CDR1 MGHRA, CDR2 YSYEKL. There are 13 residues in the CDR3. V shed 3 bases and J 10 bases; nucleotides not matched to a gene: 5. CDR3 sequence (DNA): TGCGCCAGCAGCCAGGGACAGGGGAGAGGAGCTTTCTTT. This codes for CASSQGQGRGAFF.

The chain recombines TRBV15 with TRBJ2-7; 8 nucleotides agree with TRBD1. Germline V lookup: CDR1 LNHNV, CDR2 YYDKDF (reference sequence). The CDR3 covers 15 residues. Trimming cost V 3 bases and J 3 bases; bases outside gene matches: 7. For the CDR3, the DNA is TGTGCCACCAGCAGGGACAGGGAGACTAGCTACGAGCAGTACTTC. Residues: CATSRDRETSYEQYF.

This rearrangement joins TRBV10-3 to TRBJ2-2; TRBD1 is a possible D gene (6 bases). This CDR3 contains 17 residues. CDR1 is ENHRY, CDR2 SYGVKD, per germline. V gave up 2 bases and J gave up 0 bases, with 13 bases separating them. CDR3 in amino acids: CAISESQQGTNTGELFF. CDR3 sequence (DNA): TGTGCCATCAGTGAGAGTCAACAGGGAACGAACACCGGGGAGCTGTTTTTT.

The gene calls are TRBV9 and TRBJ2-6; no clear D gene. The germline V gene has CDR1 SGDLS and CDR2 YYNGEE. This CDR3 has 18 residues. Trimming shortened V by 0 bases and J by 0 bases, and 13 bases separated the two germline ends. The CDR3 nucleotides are TGTGCCAGCAGCGTAGCTCTCCAGGCGAGCTCTGGGGCCAACGTCCTGACTTTC. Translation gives CASSVALQASSGANVLTF. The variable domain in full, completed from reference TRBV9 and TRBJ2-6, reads DSGVTQTPKHLITATGQRVTLRCSPRSGDLSVYWYQQSLDQGLQFLIQYYNGEERAKGNILERFSAQQFPDLHSELNLSSLELGDSALYFCASSVALQASSGANVLTFGAGSRLTVL.

The CDR3 loop is CASSLDRWGGIYEQYF. CDR3 coding DNA: TGTGCCAGCAGCTTAGATAGGTGGGGGGGAATCTACGAGCAGTACTTC. V is TRBV11-2 and J is TRBJ2-7, with TRBD2 matching over 7 bases. The CDR3 extends over 16 amino acids. CDR1 is SGHAT and CDR2 is FQNNGV in the germline V gene. J lost 3 bases, V lost 0 bases, and 8 bases had no gene match.